The present T cell receptor beta chain was sequenced within a study of blood T cells in healthy people across ages. Findings and limits, study-wide: Strong correlation linked observed beta diversity and percent naive T cells. Donor CMV infection status was unknown, possibly confounding age-related changes in expanded clonotypes.

As regards this clonotype: Its antigen is unknown.

Collection of 8.5 to 10 milliliters of peripheral blood was performed for each donor. The extraction recovered at least 5.5 micrograms of total RNA per sample. With 6 bases clipped from V and 1 base from J, the junction kept 4 bases outside the gene matches. The CDR3 extends over 14 amino acids. Germline values: CDR1 MDHEN, CDR2 SYDVKM. Using a J-beta primer mix together with a sample-barcoded 5' primer, a second PCR was run for 7 to 11 cycles. A single record per CDR3 protein comes from TCRdb applying MiXCR to the 5' RACE reads. The data show roughly 1.6 million distinct CDR3 sequences, with almost 35% seen just once and around 10% held by the top ten.

This chain joins TRBV28 and TRBJ2-3; 7 positions match TRBD1. This TCR was sampled from a woman in her twenties or thirties in good health. Material: blood. CDR3 region: CASRTGSGTDTQYF. The CDR3 bases are TGTGCCAGCAGGACAGGGTCTGGCACAGATACGCAGTATTTT.